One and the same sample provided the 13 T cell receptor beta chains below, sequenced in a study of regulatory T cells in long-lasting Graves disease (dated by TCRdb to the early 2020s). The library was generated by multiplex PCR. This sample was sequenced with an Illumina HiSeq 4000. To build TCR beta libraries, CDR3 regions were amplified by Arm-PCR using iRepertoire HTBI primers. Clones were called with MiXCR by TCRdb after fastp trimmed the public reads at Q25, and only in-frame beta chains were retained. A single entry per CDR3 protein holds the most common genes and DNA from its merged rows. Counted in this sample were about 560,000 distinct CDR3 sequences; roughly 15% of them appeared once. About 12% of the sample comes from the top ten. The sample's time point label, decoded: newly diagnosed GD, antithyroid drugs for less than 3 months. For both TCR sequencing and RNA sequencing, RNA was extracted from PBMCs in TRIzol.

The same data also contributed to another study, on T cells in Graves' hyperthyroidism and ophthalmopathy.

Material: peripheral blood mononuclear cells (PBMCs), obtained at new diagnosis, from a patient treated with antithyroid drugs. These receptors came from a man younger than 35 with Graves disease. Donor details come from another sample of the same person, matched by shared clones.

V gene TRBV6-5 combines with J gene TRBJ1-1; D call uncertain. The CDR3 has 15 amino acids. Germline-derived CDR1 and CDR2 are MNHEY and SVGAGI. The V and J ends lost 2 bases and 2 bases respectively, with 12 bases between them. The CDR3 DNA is TGTGCCAGCAGTTACACCGTTGACATCAACACTGAAGCTTTCTTT. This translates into CASSYTVDINTEAFF.

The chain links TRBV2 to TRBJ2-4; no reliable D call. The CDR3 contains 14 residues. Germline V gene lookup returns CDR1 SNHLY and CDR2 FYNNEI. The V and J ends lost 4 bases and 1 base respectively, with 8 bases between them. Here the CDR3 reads CASSVEVAKNIQYF. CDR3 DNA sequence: TGTGCCAGCAGTGTAGAGGTGGCCAAAAACATTCAGTACTTC.

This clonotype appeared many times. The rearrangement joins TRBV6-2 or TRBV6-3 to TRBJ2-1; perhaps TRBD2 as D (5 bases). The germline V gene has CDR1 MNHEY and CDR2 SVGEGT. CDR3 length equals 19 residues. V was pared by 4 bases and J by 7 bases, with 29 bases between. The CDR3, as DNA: TGTGCCAGCAGTTTCCGCCCCCTACTAGTATCCCCCATGGGGAATGAGCAGTTCTTC. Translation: CASSFRPLLVSPMGNEQFF.

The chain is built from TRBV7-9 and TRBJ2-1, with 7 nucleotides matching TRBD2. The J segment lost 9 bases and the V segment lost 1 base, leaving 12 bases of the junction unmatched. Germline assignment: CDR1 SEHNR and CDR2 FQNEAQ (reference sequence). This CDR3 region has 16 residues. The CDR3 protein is CASSLVDGGRGVEQFF. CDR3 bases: TGTGCCAGCAGCTTAGTCGATGGCGGGAGAGGGGTTGAGCAGTTCTTC.

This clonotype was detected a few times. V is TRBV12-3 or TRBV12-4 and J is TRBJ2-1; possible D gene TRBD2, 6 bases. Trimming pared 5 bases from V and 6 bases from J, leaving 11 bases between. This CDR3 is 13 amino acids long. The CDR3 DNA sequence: TGTGCCAGCAGTCAATTCGGGAGCAATGAGCAGTTCTTC. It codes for CASSQFGSNEQFF.

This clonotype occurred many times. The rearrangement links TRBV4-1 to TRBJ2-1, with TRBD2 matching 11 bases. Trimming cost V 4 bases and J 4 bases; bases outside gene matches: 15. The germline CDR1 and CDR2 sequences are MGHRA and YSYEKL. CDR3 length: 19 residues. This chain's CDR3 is CASSPPQVAGGEVYNEQFF. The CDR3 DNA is TGCGCCAGCAGCCCCCCTCAGGTAGCGGGAGGGGAAGTTTACAATGAGCAGTTCTTC.

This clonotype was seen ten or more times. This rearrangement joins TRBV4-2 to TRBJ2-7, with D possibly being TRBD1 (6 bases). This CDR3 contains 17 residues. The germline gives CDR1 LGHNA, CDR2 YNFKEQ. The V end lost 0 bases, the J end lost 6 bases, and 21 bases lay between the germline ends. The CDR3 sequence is CASSQEVSTGSPSEQYF. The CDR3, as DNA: TGTGCCAGCAGCCAAGAAGTCTCGACAGGCTCTCCGTCCGAGCAGTACTTC.

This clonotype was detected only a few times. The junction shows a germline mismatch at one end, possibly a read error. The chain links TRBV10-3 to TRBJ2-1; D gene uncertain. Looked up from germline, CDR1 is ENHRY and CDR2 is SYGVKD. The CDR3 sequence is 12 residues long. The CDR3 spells CAVSESSNEQFF. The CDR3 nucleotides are TGTGCCGTCAGTGAGTCGTCCAATGAGCAGTTCTTC.

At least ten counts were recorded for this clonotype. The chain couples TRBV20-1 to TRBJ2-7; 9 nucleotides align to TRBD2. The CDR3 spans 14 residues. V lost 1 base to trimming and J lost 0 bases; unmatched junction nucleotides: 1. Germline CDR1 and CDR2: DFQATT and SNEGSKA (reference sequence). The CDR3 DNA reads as TGCAGTGCTAGAGGGACTAGCGACTCCTACGAGCAGTACTTC. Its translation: CSARGTSDSYEQYF.

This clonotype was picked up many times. CDR3 loop: CASSLQGFGDYGYTF. The DNA for the CDR3 is TGTGCCAGCAGCCTACAAGGGTTTGGAGACTATGGCTACACCTTC. This chain links TRBV27 with TRBJ1-2; no reliable D call. Deletions cut 6 bases from V and 3 bases from J, with 17 bases between. Germline values: CDR1 MNHEY, CDR2 SMNVEV (reference sequence). This CDR3 is built from 15 residues.

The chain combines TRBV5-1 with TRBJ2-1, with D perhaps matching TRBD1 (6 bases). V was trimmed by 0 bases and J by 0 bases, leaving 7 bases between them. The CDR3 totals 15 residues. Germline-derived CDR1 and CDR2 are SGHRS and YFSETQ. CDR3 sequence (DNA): TGCGCCAGCAGCTTGGACAGGGACTCCTACAATGAGCAGTTCTTC. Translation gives CASSLDRDSYNEQFF.

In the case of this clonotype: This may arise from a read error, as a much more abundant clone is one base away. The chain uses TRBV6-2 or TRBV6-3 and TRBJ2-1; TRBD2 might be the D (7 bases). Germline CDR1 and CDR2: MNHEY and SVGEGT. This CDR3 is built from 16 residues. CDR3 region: CGSSYPREKGGDEQFF. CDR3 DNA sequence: TGTGGCAGCAGTTACCCAAGAGAGAAGGGGGGGGATGAGCAGTTCTTC.

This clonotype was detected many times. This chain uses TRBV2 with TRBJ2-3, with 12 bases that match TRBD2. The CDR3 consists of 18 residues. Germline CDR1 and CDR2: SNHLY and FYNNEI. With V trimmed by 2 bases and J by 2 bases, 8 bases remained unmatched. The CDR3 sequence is CASSETTSGSPATDTQYF. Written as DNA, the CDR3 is TGTGCCAGCAGTGAAACGACTAGCGGGAGCCCGGCCACAGATACGCAGTATTTT.